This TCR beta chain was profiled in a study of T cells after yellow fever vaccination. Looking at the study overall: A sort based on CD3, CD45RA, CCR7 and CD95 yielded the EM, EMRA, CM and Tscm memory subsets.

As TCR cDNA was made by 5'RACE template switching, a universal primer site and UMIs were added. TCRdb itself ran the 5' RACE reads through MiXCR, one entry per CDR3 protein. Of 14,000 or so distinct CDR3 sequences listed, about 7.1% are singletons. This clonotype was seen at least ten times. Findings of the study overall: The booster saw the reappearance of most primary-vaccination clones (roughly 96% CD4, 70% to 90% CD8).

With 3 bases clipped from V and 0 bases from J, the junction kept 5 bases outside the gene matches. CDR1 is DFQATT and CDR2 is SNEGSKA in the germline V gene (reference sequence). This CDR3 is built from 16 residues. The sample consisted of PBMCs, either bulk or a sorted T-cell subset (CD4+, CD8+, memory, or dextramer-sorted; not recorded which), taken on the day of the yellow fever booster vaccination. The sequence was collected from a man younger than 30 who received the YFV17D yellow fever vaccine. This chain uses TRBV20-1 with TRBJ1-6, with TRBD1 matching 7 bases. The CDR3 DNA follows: TGCAGTGCTAGCCAGGGGGGAAGCTCCTATAATTCACCCCTCCACTTT. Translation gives CSASQGGSSYNSPLHF.